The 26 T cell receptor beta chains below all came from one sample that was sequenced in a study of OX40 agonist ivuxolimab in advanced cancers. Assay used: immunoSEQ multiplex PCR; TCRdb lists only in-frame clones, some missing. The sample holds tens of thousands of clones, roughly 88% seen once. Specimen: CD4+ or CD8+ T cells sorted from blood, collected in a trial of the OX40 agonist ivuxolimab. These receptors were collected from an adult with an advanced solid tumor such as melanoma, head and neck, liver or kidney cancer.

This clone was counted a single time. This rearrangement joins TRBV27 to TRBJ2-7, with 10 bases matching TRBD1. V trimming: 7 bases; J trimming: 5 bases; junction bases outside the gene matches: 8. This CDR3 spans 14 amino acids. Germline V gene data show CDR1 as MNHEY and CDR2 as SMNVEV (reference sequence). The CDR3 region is CASINRQGANEQYF. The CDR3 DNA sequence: TGTGCCAGCATAAATCGACAGGGGGCGAACGAGCAGTACTTC.

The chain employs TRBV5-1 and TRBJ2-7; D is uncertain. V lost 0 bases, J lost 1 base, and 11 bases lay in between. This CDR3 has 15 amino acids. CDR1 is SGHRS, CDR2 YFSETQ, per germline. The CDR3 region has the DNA TGCGCCAGCAGCTTGGGTGGGGTGGCGTCCTACGAGCAGTACTTC. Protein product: CASSLGGVASYEQYF.

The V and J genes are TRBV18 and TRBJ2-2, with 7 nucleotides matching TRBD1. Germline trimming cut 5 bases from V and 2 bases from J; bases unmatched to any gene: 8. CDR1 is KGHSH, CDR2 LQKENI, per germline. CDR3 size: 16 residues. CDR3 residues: CASSREGQSNTGELFF. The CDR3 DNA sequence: TGTGCCAGCTCAAGAGAGGGACAGTCCAACACCGGGGAGCTGTTTTTT.

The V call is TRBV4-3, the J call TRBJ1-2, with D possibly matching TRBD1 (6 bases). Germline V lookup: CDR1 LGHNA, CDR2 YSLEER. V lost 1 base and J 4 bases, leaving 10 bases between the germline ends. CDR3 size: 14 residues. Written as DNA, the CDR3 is TGCGCCAGCAGCCAAGTCCGGGACACCTATGGCTACACCTTC. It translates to CASSQVRDTYGYTF.

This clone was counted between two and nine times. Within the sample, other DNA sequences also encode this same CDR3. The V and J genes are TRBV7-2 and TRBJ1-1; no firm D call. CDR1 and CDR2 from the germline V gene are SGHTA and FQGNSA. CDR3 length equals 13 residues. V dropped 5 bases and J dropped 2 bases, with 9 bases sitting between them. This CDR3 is CASSTAENTEAFF. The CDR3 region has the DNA TGTGCCAGCAGCACCGCAGAAAACACTGAAGCTTTCTTT. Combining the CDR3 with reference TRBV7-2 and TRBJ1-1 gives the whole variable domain GAGVSQSPSNKVTEKGKDVELRCDPISGHTALYWYRQSLGQGLEFLIYFQGNSAPDKSGLPSDRFSAERTGGSVSTLTIQRTQQEDSAVYLCASSTAENTEAFFGQGTRLTVV.

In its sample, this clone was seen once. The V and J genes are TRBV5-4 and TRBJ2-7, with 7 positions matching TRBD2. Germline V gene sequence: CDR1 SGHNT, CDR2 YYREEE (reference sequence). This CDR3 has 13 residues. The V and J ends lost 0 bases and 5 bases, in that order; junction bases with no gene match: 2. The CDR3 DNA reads TGTGCCAGCAGCTTGGCCGGGAGGAACGAGCAGTACTTC. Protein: CASSLAGRNEQYF.

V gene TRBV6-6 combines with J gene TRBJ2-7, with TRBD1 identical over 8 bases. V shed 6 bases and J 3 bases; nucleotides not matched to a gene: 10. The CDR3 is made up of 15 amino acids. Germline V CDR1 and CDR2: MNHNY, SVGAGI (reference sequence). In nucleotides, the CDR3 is TGTGCCAGCAGCTATACCGGGACAGGAGGCTACGAGCAGTACTTC. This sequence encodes CASSYTGTGGYEQYF.

CDR3 nucleotides: TGTGCCAGCAGAGGGACAGGCACAACCTACGAGCAGTACTTC. Translated: CASRGTGTTYEQYF. The chain combines TRBV28 with TRBJ2-7; 8 bases line up with TRBD1. The CDR3 runs to 14 residues. Germline CDR1 and CDR2: MDHEN and SYDVKM. The V gene end was trimmed by 6 bases and the J gene end by 2 bases; junction bases not matched to a gene: 6.

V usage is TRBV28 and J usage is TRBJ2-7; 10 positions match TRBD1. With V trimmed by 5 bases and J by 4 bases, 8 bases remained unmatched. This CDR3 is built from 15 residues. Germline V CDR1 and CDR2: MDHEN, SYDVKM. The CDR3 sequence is CASSPRDRGLYEQYF. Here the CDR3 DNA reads TGTGCCAGCAGTCCCCGGGACAGGGGTTTGTACGAGCAGTACTTC.

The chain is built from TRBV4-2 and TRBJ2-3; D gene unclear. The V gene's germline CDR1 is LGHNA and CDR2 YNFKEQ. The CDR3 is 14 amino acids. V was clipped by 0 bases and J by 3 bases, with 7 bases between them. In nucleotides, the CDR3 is TGTGCCAGCAGCCAAGATCCCAAAACAGATACGCAGTATTTT. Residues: CASSQDPKTDTQYF.

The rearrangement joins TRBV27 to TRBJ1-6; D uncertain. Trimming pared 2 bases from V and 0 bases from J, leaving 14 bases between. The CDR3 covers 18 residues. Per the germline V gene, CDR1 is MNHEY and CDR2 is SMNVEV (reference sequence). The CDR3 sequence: CASSLSGLMSSYNSPLHF. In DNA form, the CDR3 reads TGTGCCAGCAGTTTAAGCGGACTGATGAGCTCCTATAATTCACCCCTCCACTTT.

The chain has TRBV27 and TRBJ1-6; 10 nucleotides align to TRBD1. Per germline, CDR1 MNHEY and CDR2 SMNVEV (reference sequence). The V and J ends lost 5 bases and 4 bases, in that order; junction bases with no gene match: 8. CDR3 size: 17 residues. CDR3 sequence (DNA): TGTGCCAGCAGTCTCCGAGAGGGACAGGGGTATAATTCACCCCTCCACTTT. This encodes CASSLREGQGYNSPLHF.

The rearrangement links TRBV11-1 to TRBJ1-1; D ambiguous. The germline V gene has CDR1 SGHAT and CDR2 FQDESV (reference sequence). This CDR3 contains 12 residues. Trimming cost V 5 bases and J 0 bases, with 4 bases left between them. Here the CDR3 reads CASSLLNTEAFF. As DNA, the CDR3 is TGTGCCAGCAGCCTTCTGAACACTGAAGCTTTCTTT.

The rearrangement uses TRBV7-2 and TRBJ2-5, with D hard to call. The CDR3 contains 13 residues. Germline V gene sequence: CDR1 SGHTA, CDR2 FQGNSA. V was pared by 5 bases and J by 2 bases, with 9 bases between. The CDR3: CASSPGSQETQYF. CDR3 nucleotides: TGTGCCAGCAGCCCCGGGTCACAAGAGACCCAGTACTTC.

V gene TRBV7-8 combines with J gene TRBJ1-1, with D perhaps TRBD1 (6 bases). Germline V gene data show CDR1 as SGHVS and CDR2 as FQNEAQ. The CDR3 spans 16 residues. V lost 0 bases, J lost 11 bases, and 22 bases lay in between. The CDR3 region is CASSLANRDIKNLAFF. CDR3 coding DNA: TGTGCCAGCAGCTTAGCGAATCGGGACATCAAGAACCTCGCTTTCTTT.

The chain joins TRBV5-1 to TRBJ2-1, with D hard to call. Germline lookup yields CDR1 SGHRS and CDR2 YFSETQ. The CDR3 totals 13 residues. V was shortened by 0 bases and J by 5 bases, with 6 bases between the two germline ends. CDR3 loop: CASSLEPNNEQFF. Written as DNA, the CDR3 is TGCGCCAGCAGCTTGGAGCCGAACAATGAGCAGTTCTTC.

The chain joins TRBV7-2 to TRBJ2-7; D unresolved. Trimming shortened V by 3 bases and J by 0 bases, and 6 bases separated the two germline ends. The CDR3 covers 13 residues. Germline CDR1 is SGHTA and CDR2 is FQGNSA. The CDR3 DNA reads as TGTGCCAGCAGCTTTGGCAGCTCCTACGAGCAGTACTTC. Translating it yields CASSFGSSYEQYF.

CDR3 in amino acids: CASSLPEMNTEAFF. CDR3 DNA: TGCGCCAGCAGCCTTCCCGAAATGAACACTGAAGCTTTCTTT. The chain is built from TRBV5-1 and TRBJ1-1; D not certain. This CDR3 comprises 14 residues. V shed 4 bases and J shed 0 bases, with 10 bases lying between them. Germline loops: CDR1 SGHRS, CDR2 YFSETQ.

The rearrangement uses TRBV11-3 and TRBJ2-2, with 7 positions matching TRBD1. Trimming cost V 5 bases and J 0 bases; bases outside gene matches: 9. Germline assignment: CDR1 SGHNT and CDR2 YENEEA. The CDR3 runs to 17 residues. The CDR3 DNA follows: TGTGCCAGCAGCCACTGGACAGGCAGTTCGAACACCGGGGAGCTGTTTTTT. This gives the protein CASSHWTGSSNTGELFF.

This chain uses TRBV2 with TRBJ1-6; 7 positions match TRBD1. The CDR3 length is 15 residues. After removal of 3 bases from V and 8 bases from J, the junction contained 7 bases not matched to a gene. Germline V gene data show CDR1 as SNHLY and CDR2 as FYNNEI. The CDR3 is CASSDQTGSDSPLHF. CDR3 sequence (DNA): TGTGCCAGCAGTGACCAGACAGGGAGTGATTCACCCCTCCACTTT.

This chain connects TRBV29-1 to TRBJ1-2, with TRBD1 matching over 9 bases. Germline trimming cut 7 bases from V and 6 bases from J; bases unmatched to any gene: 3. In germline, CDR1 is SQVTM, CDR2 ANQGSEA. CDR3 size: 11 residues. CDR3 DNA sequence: TGCAGCGGTAGACAGGGGGATGGCTACACCTTC. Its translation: CSGRQGDGYTF.

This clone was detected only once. CDR3 sequence (DNA): TGCGCCAGCAACCCGGACCGATCCGGGGAGCTGTTTTTT. Protein: CASNPDRSGELFF. The chain joins TRBV5-1 to TRBJ2-2; no reliable D call. Germline V gene sequence: CDR1 SGHRS, CDR2 YFSETQ. V was clipped by 6 bases and J by 6 bases, with 12 bases between them. There are 13 residues in the CDR3. The full variable domain, with the rest looked up from reference TRBV5-1 and TRBJ2-2, is KAGVTQTPRYLIKTRGQQVTLSCSPISGHRSVSWYQQTPGQGLQFLFEYFSETQRNKGNFPGRFSGRQFSNSRSEMNVSTLELGDSALYLCASNPDRSGELFFGEGSRLTVL.

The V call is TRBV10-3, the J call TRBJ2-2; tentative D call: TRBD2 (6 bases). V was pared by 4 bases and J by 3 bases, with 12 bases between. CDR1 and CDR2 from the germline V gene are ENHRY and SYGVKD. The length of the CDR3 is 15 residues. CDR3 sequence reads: CAISGPSAYTGELFF. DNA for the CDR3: TGTGCCATCAGTGGTCCTAGCGCCTACACCGGGGAGCTGTTTTTT.

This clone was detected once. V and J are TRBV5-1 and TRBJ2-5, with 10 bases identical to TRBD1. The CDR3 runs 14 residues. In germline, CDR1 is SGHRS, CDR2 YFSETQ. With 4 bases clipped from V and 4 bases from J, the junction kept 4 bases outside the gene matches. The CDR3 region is CASSEGQGGETQYF. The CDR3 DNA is TGCGCCAGCAGCGAAGGACAGGGGGGAGAGACCCAGTACTTC.

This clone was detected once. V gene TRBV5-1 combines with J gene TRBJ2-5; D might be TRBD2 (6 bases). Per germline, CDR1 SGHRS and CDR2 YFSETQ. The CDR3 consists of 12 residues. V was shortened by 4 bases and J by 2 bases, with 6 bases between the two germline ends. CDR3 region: CASSSGQETQYF. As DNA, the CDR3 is TGCGCCAGCAGCAGCGGGCAAGAGACCCAGTACTTC. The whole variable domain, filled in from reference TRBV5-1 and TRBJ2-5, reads KAGVTQTPRYLIKTRGQQVTLSCSPISGHRSVSWYQQTPGQGLQFLFEYFSETQRNKGNFPGRFSGRQFSNSRSEMNVSTLELGDSALYLCASSSGQETQYFGPGTRLLVL.

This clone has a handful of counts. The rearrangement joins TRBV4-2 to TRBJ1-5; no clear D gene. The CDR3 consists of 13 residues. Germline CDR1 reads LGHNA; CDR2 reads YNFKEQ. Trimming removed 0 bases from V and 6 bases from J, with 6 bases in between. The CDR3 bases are TGTGCCAGCAGCCAAGAAGGTGGTCAGCCCCAGCATTTT. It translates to CASSQEGGQPQHF.